A single sample gave rise to the 5 T cell receptor beta chains below, sequenced in a study of T cell responses to AZD1222 COVID-19 vaccine. This table comes from immunoSEQ multiplex PCR, and its TCRdb copy is limited to in-frame clones, with some not included. The sample shows roughly 110,000 clones, 92% of them seen only once. The material sequenced was peripheral blood, taken 28 days after the second AZD1222 dose. These receptors all come from an adult who received the AZD1222 COVID-19 vaccine.

The rearrangement links TRBV27 to TRBJ2-7; D not resolved. CDR3 length: 14 amino acids. The V gene lost 3 bases and the J gene lost 2 bases, with 11 bases spanning the gap. CDR1 is MNHEY and CDR2 is SMNVEV in the germline V gene (reference sequence). CDR3 residues: CASSFWGNAYEQYF. DNA of the CDR3: TGTGCCAGCAGTTTTTGGGGTAACGCCTACGAGCAGTACTTC.

This chain connects TRBV27 to TRBJ1-2; TRBD1 is a possible D gene (5 bases). The CDR3 sequence is 13 residues long. Germline values: CDR1 MNHEY, CDR2 SMNVEV (reference sequence). Trimming left V 7 bases short and J 5 bases short, with 14 bases between. The CDR3 sequence: CASKRGGGYGYTF. The DNA for the CDR3 is TGTGCCAGCAAGCGGGGGGGAGGATATGGCTACACCTTC.

The rearrangement joins TRBV12-3 or TRBV12-4 to TRBJ1-2; D unclear. Trimming left V 7 bases short and J 2 bases short, with 11 bases between. The length of the CDR3 is 13 residues. This chain's CDR3 is CASTSGSNYGYTF. CDR3 DNA sequence: TGTGCCAGCACCTCGGGGTCAAACTATGGCTACACCTTC.

The chain joins TRBV5-1 to TRBJ2-7; 9 bases fit TRBD1. The V and J ends lost 3 bases and 4 bases, in that order; junction bases with no gene match: 11. Germline-derived CDR1 and CDR2 are SGHRS and YFSETQ. This CDR3 comprises 16 residues. CDR3 residues: CASSSPPGQGNYEQYF. CDR3 coding DNA: TGCGCCAGCAGCTCACCTCCGGGACAGGGCAATTACGAGCAGTACTTC.

V usage is TRBV5-5 and J usage is TRBJ2-3, with 7 bases that match TRBD1. This CDR3 has 17 amino acids. Losses at the gene ends were 0 bases for V and 2 bases for J; bases not matched to a gene: 9. Looked up from germline, CDR1 is SGHKS and CDR2 is YYEKEE (reference sequence). CDR3 protein: CASSLASSGGPTDTQYF. CDR3 DNA: TGTGCCAGCAGCTTGGCCAGTTCAGGGGGACCCACAGATACGCAGTATTTT.